This TCR beta chain was sequenced in a study of CDR3 diversity in severe acne (dated by TCRdb to about 2019). There are 16 amino acids in the CDR3, from cysteine to phenylalanine inclusive. The read is trimmed to its CDR3 DNA, 48 bases read in frame from base 1. The germline V gene provides CDR1 MGHDK and CDR2 SYGVNS. Receptor amplification or capture employed PCR. Instrument on record: Illumina HiSeq 2000. TCRdb reworked the public reads: Q25 trimming with fastp, MiXCR clone assembly, productive beta chains retained. Each CDR3 protein gets just one entry, which takes the most common genes and DNA from the rows behind it. For this sample there are 79,000 or so distinct CDR3 sequences; about half appear just once. The ten top clones hold 11% of the sample. Turning to this clonotype: This receptor's antigen is unknown. At one of its ends the junction is not consistent with the germline gene, which may arise from a read error.

The TCR was taken from a male donor with severe acne vulgaris. Sequenced: blood. The chain employs TRBV25-1 and TRBJ2-7; the D gene is possibly TRBD1, with 6 bases matching. In nucleotide form, the sequence is TGTGCCAGTAGTGAAGGTGCATTGGCAGGGGCCTACGAGCAGTACTTC. Protein translation: CASSEGALAGAYEQYF.